This TCR beta chain was captured by sequencing in a study of T cell repertoires in cytomegalovirus infection. Concerning this clonotype: Antigen specificity is unknown.

TCRdb re-derived calls from the reads in MiXCR, one entry per CDR3 protein. The table lists some 800,000 distinct CDR3 sequences, 32% of them singletons. Study-level results: CMV-specific HLA-C-restricted TCR beta clonotypes dominated the ex vivo response.

The CDR3 runs 13 residues. The V end was cut by 10 bases, the J end by 2 bases, with 14 bases between. Germline loops: CDR1 MNHEY, CDR2 SMNVEV (reference sequence). The source material was cultured CD8+ T cells from PBMCs, sampled from culture after CMV antigen stimulation. V is TRBV27 and J is TRBJ1-2; perhaps TRBD1 as D (6 bases). The receptor was isolated from a human donor in good health (CMV status not recorded). Some clones in this sample may be carry-over from other donors' samples. As DNA, the CDR3 is TGTGCCACCTCCCTGGGGGCCAACTATGGCTACACCTTC. This gives the protein CATSLGANYGYTF.